This TCR beta chain was profiled in a study of technical replicates of blood from a few donors. Germline-derived CDR1 and CDR2 are SGHRS and YFSETQ. V was shortened by 4 bases and J by 7 bases, with 17 bases between the two germline ends. The length of the CDR3 is 14 residues. The assay was immunoSEQ multiplex PCR, and TCRdb's table has in-frame clones only and misses some. The repertoire holds 68,000 or so clones, with roughly nine tenths as singletons. This receptor was taken from a human donor in good health. Some clones in this sample may be carry-over from other donors' samples. The specimen was PBMCs. The chain uses TRBV5-1 and TRBJ1-2; a possible D gene is TRBD1 (5 bases). The CDR3: CASSGSGGVRGYTF. CDR3 sequence (DNA): TGCGCCAGCAGCGGATCGGGGGGGGTTCGTGGCTACACCTTC.